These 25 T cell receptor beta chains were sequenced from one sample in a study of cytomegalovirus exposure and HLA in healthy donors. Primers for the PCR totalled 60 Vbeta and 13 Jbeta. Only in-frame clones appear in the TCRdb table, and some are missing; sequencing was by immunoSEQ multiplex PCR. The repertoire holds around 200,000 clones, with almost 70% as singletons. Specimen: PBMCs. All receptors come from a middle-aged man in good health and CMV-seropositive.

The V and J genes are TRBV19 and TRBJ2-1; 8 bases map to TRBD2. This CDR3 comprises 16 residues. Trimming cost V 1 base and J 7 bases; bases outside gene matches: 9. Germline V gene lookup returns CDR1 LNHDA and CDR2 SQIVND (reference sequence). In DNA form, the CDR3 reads TGTGCCAGTAGTATAGGTGGGACGGGGGGGCCGAATGAGCAGTTCTTC. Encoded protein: CASSIGGTGGPNEQFF.

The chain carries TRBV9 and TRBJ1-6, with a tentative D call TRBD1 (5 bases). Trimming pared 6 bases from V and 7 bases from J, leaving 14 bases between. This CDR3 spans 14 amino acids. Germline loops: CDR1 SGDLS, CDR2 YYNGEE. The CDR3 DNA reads TGTGCCAGCACCCCAGGGATAGACAATTCACCCCTCCACTTT. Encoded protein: CASTPGIDNSPLHF.

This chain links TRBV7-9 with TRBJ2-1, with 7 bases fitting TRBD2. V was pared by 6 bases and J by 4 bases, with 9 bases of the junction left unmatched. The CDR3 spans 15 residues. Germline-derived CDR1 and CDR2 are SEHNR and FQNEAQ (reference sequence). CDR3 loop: CASRVAIGGYNEQFF. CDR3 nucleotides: TGTGCCAGCAGGGTGGCTATCGGGGGGTACAATGAGCAGTTCTTC.

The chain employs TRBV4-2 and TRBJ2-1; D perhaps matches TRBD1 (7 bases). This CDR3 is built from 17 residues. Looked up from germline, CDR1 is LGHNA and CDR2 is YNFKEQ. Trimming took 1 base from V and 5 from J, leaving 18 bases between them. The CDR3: CASSQGDLDRPHNEQFF. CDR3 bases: TGTGCCAGCAGCCAAGGGGACTTGGACAGGCCTCACAATGAGCAGTTCTTC.

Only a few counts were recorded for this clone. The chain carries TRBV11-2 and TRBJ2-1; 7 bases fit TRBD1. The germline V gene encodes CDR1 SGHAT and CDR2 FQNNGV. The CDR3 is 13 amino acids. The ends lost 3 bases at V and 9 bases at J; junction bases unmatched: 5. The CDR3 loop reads CASSFRQGREQFF. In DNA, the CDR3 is TGTGCCAGCAGCTTCCGACAGGGCCGTGAGCAGTTCTTC.

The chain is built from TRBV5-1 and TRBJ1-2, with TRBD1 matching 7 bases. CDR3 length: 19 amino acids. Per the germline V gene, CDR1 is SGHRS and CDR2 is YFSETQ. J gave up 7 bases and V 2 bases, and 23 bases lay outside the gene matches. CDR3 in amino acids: CASSLFLEEGAFLICGYTF. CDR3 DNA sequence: TGCGCCAGCAGCTTATTTCTAGAAGAGGGGGCTTTCCTTATTTGTGGCTACACCTTC.

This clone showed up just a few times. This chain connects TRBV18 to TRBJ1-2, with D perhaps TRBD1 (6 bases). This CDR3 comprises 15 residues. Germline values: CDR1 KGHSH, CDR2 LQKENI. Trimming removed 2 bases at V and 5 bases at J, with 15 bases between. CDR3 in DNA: TGTGCCAGCTCACCAACCCGGGACACTTTTTATGGCTACACCTTC. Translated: CASSPTRDTFYGYTF. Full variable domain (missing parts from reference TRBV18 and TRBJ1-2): NAGVMQNPRHLVRRRGQEARLRCSPMKGHSHVYWYRQLPEEGLKFMVYLQKENIIDESGMPKERFSAEFPKEGPSILRIQQVVRGDSAAYFCASSPTRDTFYGYTFGSGTRLTVV.

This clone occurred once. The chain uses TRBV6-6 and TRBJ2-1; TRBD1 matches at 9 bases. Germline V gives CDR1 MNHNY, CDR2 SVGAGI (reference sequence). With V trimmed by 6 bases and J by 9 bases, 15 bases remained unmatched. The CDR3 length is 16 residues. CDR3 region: CASSRNRGQGLSEQFF. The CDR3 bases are TGTGCCAGCAGCCGAAACAGGGGACAGGGACTGAGTGAGCAGTTCTTC.

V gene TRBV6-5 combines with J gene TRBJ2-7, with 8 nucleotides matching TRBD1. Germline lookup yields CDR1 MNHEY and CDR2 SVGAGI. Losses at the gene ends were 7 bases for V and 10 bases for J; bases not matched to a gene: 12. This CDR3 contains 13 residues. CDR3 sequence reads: CASTPPQGAPQYF. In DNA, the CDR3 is TGTGCCAGCACCCCCCCCCAGGGGGCTCCACAGTACTTC.

CDR3 bases: TGTGCCAGCACCTCACCCCGGGGGGAGCAGTTCTTC. Its protein product is CASTSPRGEQFF. The chain employs TRBV6-5 and TRBJ2-1, with a possible D match to TRBD2 (6 bases). The ends were cut back, 7 bases at V and 10 bases at J, with 14 bases in the middle. This CDR3 has 12 amino acids. Germline loops: CDR1 MNHEY, CDR2 SVGAGI.

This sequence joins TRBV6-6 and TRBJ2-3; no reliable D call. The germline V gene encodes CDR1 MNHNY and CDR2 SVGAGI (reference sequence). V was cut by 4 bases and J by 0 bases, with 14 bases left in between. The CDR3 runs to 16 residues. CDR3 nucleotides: TGTGCCAGCAGTTCAGTAGCCGAAACTAGCACAGATACGCAGTATTTT. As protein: CASSSVAETSTDTQYF.

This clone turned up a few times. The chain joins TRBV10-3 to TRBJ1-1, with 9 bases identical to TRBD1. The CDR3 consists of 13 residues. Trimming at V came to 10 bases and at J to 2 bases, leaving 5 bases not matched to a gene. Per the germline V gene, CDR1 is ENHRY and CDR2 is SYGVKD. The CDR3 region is CATEGQGNTEAFF. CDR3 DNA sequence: TGTGCCACCGAGGGACAGGGTAACACTGAAGCTTTCTTT.

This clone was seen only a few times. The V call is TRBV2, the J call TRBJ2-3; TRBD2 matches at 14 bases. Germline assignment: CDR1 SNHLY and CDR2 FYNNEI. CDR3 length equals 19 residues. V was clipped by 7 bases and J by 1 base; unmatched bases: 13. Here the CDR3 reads CASKKTSGGARLGTDTQYF. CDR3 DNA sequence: TGTGCCAGCAAGAAGACTAGCGGGGGGGCGAGGTTGGGCACAGATACGCAGTATTTT.

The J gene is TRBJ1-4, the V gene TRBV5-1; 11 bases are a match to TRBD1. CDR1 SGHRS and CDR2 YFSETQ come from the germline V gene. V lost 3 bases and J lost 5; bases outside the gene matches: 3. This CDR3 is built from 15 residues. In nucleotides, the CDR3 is TGCGCCAGCAGCTCCTGGACAGGGGGCAATGAAAAACTGTTTTTT. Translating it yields CASSSWTGGNEKLFF.

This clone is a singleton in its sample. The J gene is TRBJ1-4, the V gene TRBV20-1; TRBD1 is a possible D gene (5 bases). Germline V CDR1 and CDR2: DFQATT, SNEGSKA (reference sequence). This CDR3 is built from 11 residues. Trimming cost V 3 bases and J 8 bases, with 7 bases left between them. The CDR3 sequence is CSASREEKLFF. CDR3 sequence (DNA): TGCAGTGCTAGCAGGGAAGAAAAACTGTTTTTT.

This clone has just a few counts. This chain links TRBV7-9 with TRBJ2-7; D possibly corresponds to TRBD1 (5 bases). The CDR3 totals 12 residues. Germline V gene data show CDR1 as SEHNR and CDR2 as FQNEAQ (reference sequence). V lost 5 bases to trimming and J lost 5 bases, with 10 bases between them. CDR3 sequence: CASSGALDEQYF. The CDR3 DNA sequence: TGTGCCAGCAGCGGGGCGCTGGACGAGCAGTACTTC.

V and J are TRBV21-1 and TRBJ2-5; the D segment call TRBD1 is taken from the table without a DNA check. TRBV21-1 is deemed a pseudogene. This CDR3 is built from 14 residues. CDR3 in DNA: TGTGCCAGCAGCAAATACCCAGGGGAGAAGACCCAGTACTTC. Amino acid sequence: CASSKYPGEKTQYF.

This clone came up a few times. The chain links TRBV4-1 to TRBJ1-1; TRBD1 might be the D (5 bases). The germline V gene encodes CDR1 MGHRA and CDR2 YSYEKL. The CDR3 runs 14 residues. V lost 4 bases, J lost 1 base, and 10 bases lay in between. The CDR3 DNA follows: TGCGCCAGCAGCCCAGGAGGGGAGAACACTGAAGCTTTCTTT. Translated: CASSPGGENTEAFF.

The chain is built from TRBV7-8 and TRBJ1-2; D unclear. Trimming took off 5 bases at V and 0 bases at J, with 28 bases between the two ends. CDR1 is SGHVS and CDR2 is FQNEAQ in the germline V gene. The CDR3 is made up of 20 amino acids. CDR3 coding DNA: TGTGCCAGCAGCATTCCCCGGCGAGGTGGAGGTCCTACAGCTAACTATGGCTACACCTTC. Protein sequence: CASSIPRRGGGPTANYGYTF.

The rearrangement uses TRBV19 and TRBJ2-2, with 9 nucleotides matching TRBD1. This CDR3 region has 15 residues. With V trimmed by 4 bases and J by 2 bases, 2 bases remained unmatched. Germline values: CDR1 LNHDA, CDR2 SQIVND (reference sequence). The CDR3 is CASSRDRDNTGELFF. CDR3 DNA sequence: TGTGCCAGTAGTAGGGACAGGGATAACACCGGGGAGCTGTTTTTT.

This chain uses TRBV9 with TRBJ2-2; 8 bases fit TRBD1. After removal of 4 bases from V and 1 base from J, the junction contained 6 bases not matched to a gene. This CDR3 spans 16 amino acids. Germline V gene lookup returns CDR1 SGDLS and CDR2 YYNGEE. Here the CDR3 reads CASSPRTGRNTGELFF. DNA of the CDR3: TGTGCCAGCAGCCCTCGGACAGGGAGGAACACCGGGGAGCTGTTTTTT.

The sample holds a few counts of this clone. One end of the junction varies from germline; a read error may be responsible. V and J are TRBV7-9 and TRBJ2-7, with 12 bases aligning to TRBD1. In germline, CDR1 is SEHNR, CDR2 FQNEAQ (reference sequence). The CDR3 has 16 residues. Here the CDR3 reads CSSSLPRDRGLYEQYF. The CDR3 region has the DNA TGTTCCAGCAGCCTCCCCCGGGACAGGGGGCTTTACGAGCAGTACTTC.

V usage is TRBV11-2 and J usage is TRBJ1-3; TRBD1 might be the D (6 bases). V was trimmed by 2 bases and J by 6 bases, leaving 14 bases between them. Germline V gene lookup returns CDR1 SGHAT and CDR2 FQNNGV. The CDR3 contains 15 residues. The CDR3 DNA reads TGTGCCAGCAGCTTAACAGGGAAAAGGGAAAACACCATATATTTT. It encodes CASSLTGKRENTIYF.

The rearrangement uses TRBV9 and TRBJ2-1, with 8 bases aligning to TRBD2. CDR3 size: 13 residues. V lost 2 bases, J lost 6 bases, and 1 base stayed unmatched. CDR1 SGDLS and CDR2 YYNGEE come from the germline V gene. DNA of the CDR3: TGTGCCAGCAGCGTCGGGACTAGCAATGAGCAGTTCTTC. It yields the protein CASSVGTSNEQFF.

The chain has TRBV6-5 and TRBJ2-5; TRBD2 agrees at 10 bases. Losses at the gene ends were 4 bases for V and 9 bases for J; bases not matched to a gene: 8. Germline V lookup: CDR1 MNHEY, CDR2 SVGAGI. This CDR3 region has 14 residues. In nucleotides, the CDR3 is TGTGCCAGCAGTTTTGAAGCGGGGGGGCCTCCCCAGTACTTC. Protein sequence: CASSFEAGGPPQYF.